This TCR beta chain was identified in a study of molecular identifiers for immune sequencing clone quantification. There are many counts of this clonotype. TCRdb redid the calling of the PCR reads with MiXCR, one entry per CDR3 protein. The sample consists of approximately 680,000 distinct CDR3 sequences, 25% of them appearing once. Sequences were obtained from naive CD8+ T cells from blood, with Jurkat cell RNA spiked in. Indicated subset: FACS-sorted CD8+CD4-CCR7+CD45RA+ naive T cells. The sequence was obtained from a human donor in good health. Some libraries in this study had Jurkat cell RNA spiked in.

CDR3 in DNA: TGTGCCAGCGGGAGTGGGTATAGCGGGAAAGTAGGGACCGGGGAGCTGTTTTTT. Residues: CASGSGYSGKVGTGELFF. This chain links TRBV6-5 with TRBJ2-2; 8 bases are a match to TRBD2. There are 18 residues in the CDR3. V shed 8 bases and J 5 bases; nucleotides not matched to a gene: 19. Germline V gene lookup returns CDR1 MNHEY and CDR2 SVGAGI.